This T cell receptor beta chain was documented in a study of post-analysis software for immune sequencing data (dated by TCRdb to between 2014 and 2017). Notes on the research overall: The recorded disease courses included relapsing-remitting, secondary progressive and progressive-relapsing multiple sclerosis, and some patients had no subtype annotation. Patient repertoires were compared against around twelve previously published healthy control repertoires from donors aged about 6 to 26 years. A subset of samples was prepared in parallel using single-end sample barcoding, then pooled and co-amplified after Illumina adapter ligation.

Library construction relied on PCR. Sequencing used an Illumina HiSeq 2500. To reduce PCR and sequencing biases, unique molecular identifiers were incorporated into the TCR beta cDNA libraries. Every 1 to 10 million input T cells yielded approximately 500,000 cDNA molecules, meaning each molecule approximated one T cell. The patient libraries were prepared and sequenced using the same protocol as the earlier healthy control dataset. Samples belonging to the same batch were prepared together, multiplexed and sequenced on a shared HiSeq lane. In the original analysis: MIGEC was used to process the raw barcoded reads, and molecular identifier groups with only a single read were discarded before consensus assembly and CDR3 extraction. VDJtools was used for post-analysis of the clonotype tables, and diversity was normalized by down-sampling every dataset to the size of the smallest sample. Repertoire overlap clustering matched CDR3 amino acid but not nucleotide sequences to correct batch-related cross-sample contamination. TCRdb took the public reads, trimmed them with fastp at Q25, ran MiXCR for clone calling and kept in-frame beta chains. Rows merge per CDR3 protein into single entries with the most common DNA and genes. TCRdb's processing, not the study's, gives the V and J calls here. The sample includes hundreds of thousands of distinct CDR3 sequences, with 55% to 70% observed a single time. Of the sample, roughly 10% falls within the top ten clones.

To demonstrate the VDJtools post-analysis software, TCR beta repertoires were profiled from the peripheral blood of about 13 young patients with multiple sclerosis. The patients with multiple sclerosis were children and adolescents between roughly 6 and 17 years of age. Findings and caveats that apply to the study as a whole: Direct clustering with F measure showed strong co-clustering of samples prepared in the same batch, prompting a batch-effect correction. Significantly lower normalized Chao1 diversity was found in multiple sclerosis patients than in controls, suggesting substantial peripheral T-cell clonal expansion. The multiple sclerosis patient group was slightly younger than the control group. A few TRBV segments, including TRBV5-6, TRBV5-1 and TRBV20-1, were significantly more frequent in patients than controls.

As for this clonotype: No antigen is known for it. Base qualities are not recorded, but no much larger clone differs from it by a single base.

Deletion took 4 bases off V and 5 bases off J, with a span of 18 bases between the germline ends. CDR1 and CDR2 (SGHAT, FQNNGV) derive from the germline V gene. The CDR3 spans 16 residues, from the cysteine through the phenylalanine. Of the read, only the CDR3 DNA is kept; its 48 bases are in frame from base 1. The sequence was obtained from a girl aged 2 to 9 with multiple sclerosis. Material: blood. The chain couples TRBV11-2 to TRBJ2-1, with a tentative D gene TRBD2 over 6 matching bases. CDR3 loop: CASSSEGGGPDNEQFF. The DNA sequence reads TGTGCCAGCAGCTCAGAGGGAGGCGGACCCGACAATGAGCAGTTCTTC.